The next 7 T cell receptor beta chains were all read from a single sample in a study of blood T cell repertoires in COVID-19. Profiling relied on immunoSEQ multiplex PCR, and the TCRdb table lists in-frame clones only, not all of them. The data show fewer than 450,000 clones, with 87% seen just once and 1% held by the top ten. Sequencing was done on a sample of PBMCs or T cells enriched from blood (not recorded which). The receptors originated from a woman in her 30s who had recovered from COVID-19.

The chain recombines TRBV14 with TRBJ2-7; TRBD1 matches 9 bases. CDR1 and CDR2 from the germline V gene are SGHDN and FVKESK. Trimming cost V 4 bases and J 1 base; bases outside gene matches: 5. The CDR3 runs 15 residues. CDR3 sequence: CASSLTGTGSYEQYF. CDR3 sequence (DNA): TGTGCCAGCAGCCTAACCGGGACAGGGTCCTACGAGCAGTACTTC.

The chain combines TRBV10-3 with TRBJ2-6, with 14 bases aligning to TRBD2. The CDR3 has 19 amino acids. J gave up 0 bases and V 6 bases, and 7 bases lay outside the gene matches. Germline-derived CDR1 and CDR2 are ENHRY and SYGVKD. CDR3 in amino acids: CAIRPGLAGASSGANVLTF. In nucleotides, the CDR3 is TGTGCCATCAGACCGGGACTAGCGGGGGCTAGCTCTGGGGCCAACGTCCTGACTTTC.

Of note for this clone: One end of the junction fails to match germline, which may point to a read error. The chain links TRBV10-3 to TRBJ2-3; 7 nucleotides line up with TRBD1. CDR1 and CDR2 (germline): ENHRY, SYGVKD. The CDR3 contains 15 residues. The CDR3 loop is CAVRGNQGGTDTQYF. CDR3 DNA sequence: TGTGCCGTCAGGGGGAACCAGGGTGGCACAGATACGCAGTATTTT.

This sequence joins TRBV5-1 and TRBJ2-7; tentative D call: TRBD1 (7 bases). This CDR3 contains 16 residues. Trimming removed 5 bases from V and 0 bases from J, with 18 bases in between. Germline loops: CDR1 SGHRS, CDR2 YFSETQ. Here the CDR3 DNA reads TGCGCCAGCAGGCCAGATCCAGGGGGGAACTCCTACGAGCAGTACTTC. Translated: CASRPDPGGNSYEQYF.

This clone was recorded once. This chain joins TRBV11-2 and TRBJ2-1; TRBD1 matches 8 bases. Germline V gives CDR1 SGHAT, CDR2 FQNNGV. The CDR3 is 16 residues long. V lost 5 bases and J lost 4; bases outside the gene matches: 10. The CDR3 sequence: CASSVVGTGTYNEQFF. CDR3 sequence (DNA): TGTGCCAGCAGCGTGGTTGGGACAGGAACTTACAATGAGCAGTTCTTC.

V usage is TRBV3-1 (or the pseudogene TRBV3-2) and J usage is TRBJ2-3; 9 bases are shared with TRBD2. The CDR3 consists of 15 residues. Germline V CDR1 and CDR2: LGHDT, YNNKEL (reference sequence). After removal of 6 bases from V and 4 bases from J, the junction contained 8 bases not matched to a gene. The CDR3 region is CASRLAGGPSDTQYF. The CDR3 DNA reads TGTGCCAGCAGACTTGCGGGGGGGCCATCAGATACGCAGTATTTT.

V and J are TRBV19 and TRBJ2-5, with D maybe TRBD2 (6 bases). Germline values: CDR1 LNHDA, CDR2 SQIVND (reference sequence). This CDR3 has 14 residues. Trimming cost V 5 bases and J 5 bases, with 15 bases left between them. The CDR3 DNA sequence: TGTGCCAGTAGTTGGGGCGGGACGGGGGAGACCCAGTACTTC. Translated: CASSWGGTGETQYF.